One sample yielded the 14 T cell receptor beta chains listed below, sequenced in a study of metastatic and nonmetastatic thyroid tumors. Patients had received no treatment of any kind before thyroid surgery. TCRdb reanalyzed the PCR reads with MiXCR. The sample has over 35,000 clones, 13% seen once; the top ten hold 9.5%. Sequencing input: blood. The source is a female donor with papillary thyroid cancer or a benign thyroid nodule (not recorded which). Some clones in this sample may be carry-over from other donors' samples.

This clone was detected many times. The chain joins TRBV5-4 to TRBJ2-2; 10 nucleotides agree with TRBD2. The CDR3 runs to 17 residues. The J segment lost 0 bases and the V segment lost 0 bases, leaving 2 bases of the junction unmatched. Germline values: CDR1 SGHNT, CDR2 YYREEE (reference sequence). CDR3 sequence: CASSLASGRPNTGELFF. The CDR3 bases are TGTGCCAGCAGCTTGGCTAGCGGGAGACCGAACACCGGGGAGCTGTTTTTT.

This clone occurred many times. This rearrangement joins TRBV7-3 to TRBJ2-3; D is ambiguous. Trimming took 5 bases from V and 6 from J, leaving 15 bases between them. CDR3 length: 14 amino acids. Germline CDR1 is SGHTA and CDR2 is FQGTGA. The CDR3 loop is CASSPPGRPDTQYF. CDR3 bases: TGTGCCAGCAGCCCCCCCGGCAGGCCCGATACGCAGTATTTT.

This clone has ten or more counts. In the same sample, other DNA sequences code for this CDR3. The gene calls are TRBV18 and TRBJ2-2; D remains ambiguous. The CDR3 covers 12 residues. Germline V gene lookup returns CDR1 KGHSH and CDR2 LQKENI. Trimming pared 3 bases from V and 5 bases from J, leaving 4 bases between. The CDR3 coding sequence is TGTGCCAGCTCACCTCCTACCGGGGAGCTGTTTTTT. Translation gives CASSPPTGELFF.

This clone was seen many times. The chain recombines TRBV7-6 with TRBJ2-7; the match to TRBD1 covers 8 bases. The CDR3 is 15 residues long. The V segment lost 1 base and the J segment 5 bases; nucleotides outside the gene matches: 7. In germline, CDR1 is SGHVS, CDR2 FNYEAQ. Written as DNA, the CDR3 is TGTGCCAGCAGCTTAGTCTTCAGGGGGCTCCACGAGCAGTACTTC. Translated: CASSLVFRGLHEQYF.

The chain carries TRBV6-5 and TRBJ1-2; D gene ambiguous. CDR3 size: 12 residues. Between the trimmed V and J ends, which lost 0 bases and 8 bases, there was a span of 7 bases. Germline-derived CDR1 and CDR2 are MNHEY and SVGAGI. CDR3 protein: CASSYSRGGYTF. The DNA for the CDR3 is TGTGCCAGCAGTTACTCCAGAGGAGGCTACACCTTC.

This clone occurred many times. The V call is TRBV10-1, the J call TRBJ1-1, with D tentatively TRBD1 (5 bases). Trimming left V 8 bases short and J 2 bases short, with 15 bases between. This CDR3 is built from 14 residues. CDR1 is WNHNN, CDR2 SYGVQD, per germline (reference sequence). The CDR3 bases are TGCGCCAGCCATCCCTCAGGGCCTAACACTGAAGCTTTCTTT. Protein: CASHPSGPNTEAFF.

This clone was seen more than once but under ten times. The CDR3 here is CASSRSQILTTGELFF. For the CDR3, the DNA is TGTGCCAGCAGCCGGAGCCAGATACTTACAACCGGGGAGCTGTTTTTT. The chain uses TRBV6-1 and TRBJ2-2; D gene unclear. Germline V CDR1 and CDR2: MNHNS, SASEGT. With 6 bases removed from V and 5 bases from J, the gap between germline ends came to 19 bases. The CDR3 sequence is 16 residues long.

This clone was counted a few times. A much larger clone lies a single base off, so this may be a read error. The CDR3 sequence is CASILTPGSTDTQYF. CDR3 bases: TGTGCCAGCATCCTAACCCCGGGTAGCACAGATACGCAGTATTTT. The V gene is TRBV13, the J gene TRBJ2-3; no firm D call. From germline, CDR1 is PRHDT and CDR2 FYEKMQ (reference sequence). Trimming shortened V by 7 bases and J by 0 bases, and 14 bases separated the two germline ends. The length of the CDR3 is 15 residues.

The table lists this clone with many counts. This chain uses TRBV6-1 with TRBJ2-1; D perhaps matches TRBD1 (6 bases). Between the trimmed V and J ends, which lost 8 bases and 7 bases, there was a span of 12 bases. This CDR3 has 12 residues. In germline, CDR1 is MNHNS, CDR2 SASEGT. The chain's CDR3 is CASGRQDNEQFF. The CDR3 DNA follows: TGTGCCAGCGGCCGACAGGATAATGAGCAGTTCTTC.

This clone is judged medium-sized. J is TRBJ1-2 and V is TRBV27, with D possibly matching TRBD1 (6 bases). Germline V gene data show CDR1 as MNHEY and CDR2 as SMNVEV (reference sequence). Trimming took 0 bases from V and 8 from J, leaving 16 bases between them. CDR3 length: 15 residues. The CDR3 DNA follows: TGTGCCAGCAGTTTATCCCCGCAGGGGAGGCGGGGCTACACCTTC. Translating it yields CASSLSPQGRRGYTF.

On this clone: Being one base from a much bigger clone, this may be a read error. CDR3 amino acids: CSAPGPVGIYEKLFF. As DNA, the CDR3 is TGCAGTGCTCCCGGCCCCGTGGGGATATATGAAAAACTGTTTTTT. The J gene is TRBJ1-4, the V gene TRBV20-1; D remains unclear. Germline loops: CDR1 DFQATT, CDR2 SNEGSKA (reference sequence). The CDR3 has 15 amino acids. V gave up 5 bases and J gave up 6 bases, with 19 bases separating them.

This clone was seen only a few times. The DNA of the CDR3 is TGTGCCAGCAGTCGGACTAGCGGGAGTAGGTACATTCAGTACTTC. This encodes CASSRTSGSRYIQYF. J is TRBJ2-4 and V is TRBV28; the match to TRBD2 covers 13 bases. V dropped 5 bases and J dropped 8; count of bases not matched to a gene: 6. This CDR3 spans 15 amino acids. Germline loops: CDR1 MDHEN, CDR2 SYDVKM. Using reference TRBV28 and TRBJ2-4 for the parts outside the CDR3, the full variable domain is DVKVTQSSRYLVKRTGEKVFLECVQDMDHENMFWYRQDPGLGLRLIYFSYDVKMKEKGDIPEGYSVSREKKERFSLILESASTNQTSMYLCASSRTSGSRYIQYFGAGTRLSVL.

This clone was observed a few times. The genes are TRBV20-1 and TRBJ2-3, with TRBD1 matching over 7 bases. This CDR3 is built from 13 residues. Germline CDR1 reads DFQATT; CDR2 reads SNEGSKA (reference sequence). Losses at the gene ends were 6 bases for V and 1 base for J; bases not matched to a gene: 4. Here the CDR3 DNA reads TGCAGTGCCCTAGACAGGGGCACAGATACGCAGTATTTT. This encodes CSALDRGTDTQYF.

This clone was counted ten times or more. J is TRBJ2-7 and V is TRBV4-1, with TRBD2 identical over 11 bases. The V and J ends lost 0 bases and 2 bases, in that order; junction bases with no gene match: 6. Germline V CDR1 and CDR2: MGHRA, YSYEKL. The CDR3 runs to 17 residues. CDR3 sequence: CASSQEAGTSGTYEQYF. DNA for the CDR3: TGCGCCAGCAGCCAAGAGGCCGGGACTAGCGGAACCTACGAGCAGTACTTC.